This T cell receptor beta chain was recovered during a study of cytomegalovirus exposure and HLA in healthy donors. CDR3 length equals 13 residues. The V gene's germline CDR1 is MNHNY and CDR2 SVGAGI (reference sequence). J lost 3 bases, V lost 6 bases, and 3 bases had no gene match. The study sampled nominally healthy donors, though unrecorded immune exposures were likely. PCR was performed using 60 Vbeta and 13 Jbeta primers. The method was immunoSEQ multiplex PCR; TCRdb's version includes in-frame clones alone and lacks a portion of them. The profile covers about 200,000 clones, with around 88% appearing a single time and over 1.5% taken by the ten largest.

Sequenced material: PBMCs. The chain combines TRBV6-6 with TRBJ2-7; the match to TRBD2 covers 9 bases. The source is a man aged 35 to 55 in good health and CMV-seropositive. The CDR3 sequence is CASSLAGSYEQYF. The DNA for the CDR3 is TGTGCCAGCAGCCTAGCGGGAAGCTACGAGCAGTACTTC.